Each of the 12 T cell receptor beta chains below was sequenced from the same sample in a study of blood T cells in healthy people across ages. Using a J-beta primer mix together with a sample-barcoded 5' primer, a second PCR was run for about 6 to 12 cycles. TCRdb redid the calling of the 5' RACE reads with MiXCR, one entry per CDR3 protein. This sample carries about 400,000 distinct CDR3 sequences, roughly half of them seen once, and the ten largest clones take 45% to 55%. Source material: blood. These TCRs come from a man aged 55 to 70 in good health.

This clonotype turned up a few times. The J gene is TRBJ2-5, the V gene TRBV7-2; 11 bases align to TRBD2. The CDR3 loop spans 18 amino acids. Germline trimming cut 1 base from V and 4 bases from J; bases unmatched to any gene: 11. CDR1 and CDR2 (germline): SGHTA, FQGNSA. The CDR3 DNA reads as TGTGCCAGCAGCTTAGTTGGAGTAGCGGGGGGGAAGGGAGAGACCCAGTACTTC. Its translation: CASSLVGVAGGKGETQYF.

CDR3: CASSLVMGAGANVLTF. The CDR3 DNA is TGTGCCAGCAGCTTAGTTATGGGCGCTGGGGCCAACGTCCTGACTTTC. The gene calls are TRBV7-9 and TRBJ2-6; D remains ambiguous. The CDR3 runs 16 residues. CDR1 and CDR2 from the germline V gene are SEHNR and FQNEAQ (reference sequence). The germline V and J ends were trimmed by 1 base and 2 bases, with 9 bases remaining between them. The variable domain in full, completed from reference TRBV7-9 and TRBJ2-6, reads DTGVSQNPRHKITKRGQNVTFRCDPISEHNRLYWYRQTLGQGPEFLTYFQNEAQLEKSRLLSDRFSAERPKGSFSTLEIQRTEQGDSAMYLCASSLVMGAGANVLTFGAGSRLTVL.

The V and J genes are TRBV6-5 and TRBJ2-3, with 8 bases aligning to TRBD1. After removal of 6 bases from V and 1 base from J, the junction contained 9 bases not matched to a gene. The CDR3 has 16 amino acids. Germline V gives CDR1 MNHEY, CDR2 SVGAGI. The DNA of the CDR3 is TGTGCCAGCAGCCGGACAGGGACTTCCCGCACAGATACGCAGTATTTT. Protein product: CASSRTGTSRTDTQYF.

This rearrangement joins TRBV20-1 to TRBJ1-5, with a weak D call TRBD1 (5 bases). V was pared by 1 base and J by 9 bases, with 13 bases between. This CDR3 is built from 13 residues. The germline CDR1 and CDR2 sequences are DFQATT and SNEGSKA (reference sequence). The DNA of the CDR3 is TGCAGTGCTAGAGCCCAGGGTCAAGGGCCCCAGCATTTT. This sequence encodes CSARAQGQGPQHF.

The CDR3 bases are TGTGCCAGCAGCCCGACAGGGATTGAGGATACGCAGTATTTT. Translation gives CASSPTGIEDTQYF. The chain combines TRBV7-2 with TRBJ2-3; 7 bases match TRBD1. The CDR3 runs to 14 residues. From germline, CDR1 is SGHTA and CDR2 FQGNSA. Trimming cost V 5 bases and J 6 bases; bases outside gene matches: 8.

V and J are TRBV2 and TRBJ2-1, with D maybe TRBD2 (6 bases). CDR1 is SNHLY, CDR2 FYNNEI, per germline. Trimming pared 4 bases from V and 6 bases from J, leaving 13 bases between. The CDR3 consists of 14 residues. CDR3 residues: CASSAQGGSNEQFF. CDR3 bases: TGTGCCAGCAGTGCGCAGGGAGGTAGCAATGAGCAGTTCTTC. The full variable domain, rest sourced from reference TRBV2 and TRBJ2-1, is EPEVTQTPSHQVTQMGQEVILRCVPISNHLYFYWYRQILGQKVEFLVSFYNNEISEKSEIFDDQFSVERPDGSNFTLKIRSTKLEDSAMYFCASSAQGGSNEQFFGPGTRLTVL.

In DNA, the CDR3 is TGTGCCAGCAGTTACTCGATTCGGAGGGGCGGGGACACTGAAGCTTTCTTT. This gives the protein CASSYSIRRGGDTEAFF. The chain uses TRBV6-2 or TRBV6-3 and TRBJ1-1, with a weak D call TRBD1 (5 bases). The germline V gene encodes CDR1 MNHEY and CDR2 SVGEGT. V lost 0 bases to trimming and J lost 3 bases, with 17 bases between them. The CDR3 is 17 amino acids.

V is TRBV11-2 and J is TRBJ2-5; either TRBD1 or TRBD2 may fit D (6 bases each). Germline CDR1 and CDR2: SGHAT and FQNNGV. With 5 bases removed from V and 4 bases from J, the gap between germline ends came to 17 bases. The CDR3 runs 15 residues. The CDR3 DNA is TGTGCCAGCAGCCGAGCGGAGGGGGGAGGAGAGACCCAGTACTTC. It codes for CASSRAEGGGETQYF.

The V gene is TRBV7-2, the J gene TRBJ2-5; the D gene is possibly TRBD2 (5 bases). This CDR3 has 15 residues. Trimming cost V 3 bases and J 2 bases, with 13 bases left between them. Germline values: CDR1 SGHTA, CDR2 FQGNSA. DNA of the CDR3: TGTGCCAGCAGCTTCCGGACGGGGTCACAAGAGACCCAGTACTTC. Its protein product is CASSFRTGSQETQYF.

This sequence joins TRBV4-3 and TRBJ1-6; 8 nucleotides align to TRBD1. Per germline, CDR1 LGHNA and CDR2 YSLEER. This CDR3 region has 14 residues. The V segment lost 0 bases and the J segment 10 bases; nucleotides outside the gene matches: 2. CDR3 sequence: CASSQETGASPLHF. The CDR3 DNA reads as TGCGCCAGCAGCCAAGAGACAGGGGCATCACCCCTCCACTTT.

This chain uses TRBV7-2 with TRBJ2-5; D possibly corresponds to TRBD2 (5 bases). The CDR3 covers 14 residues. V lost 5 bases to trimming and J lost 5 bases, with 15 bases between them. Germline V gene lookup returns CDR1 SGHTA and CDR2 FQGNSA. This chain's CDR3 is CASSNGGVGETQYF. The CDR3 DNA follows: TGTGCCAGCAGCAACGGAGGCGTCGGGGAGACCCAGTACTTC.

The genes are TRBV18 and TRBJ2-6, with D perhaps TRBD1 (6 bases). Trimming removed 1 base at V and 4 bases at J, with 11 bases between. CDR1 and CDR2 (germline): KGHSH, LQKENI. The CDR3 loop spans 16 amino acids. CDR3: CASSPRLGAGANVLTF. DNA of the CDR3: TGTGCCAGCTCACCACGTCTGGGGGCCGGGGCCAACGTCCTGACTTTC.